The 2 T cell receptor beta chains listed next were all sequenced from one sample in a study of T cell clones after liver transplantation. The repertoire was sequenced with immunoSEQ multiplex PCR; TCRdb's copy has only in-frame clones and lacks some. The sample has about 4,800 clones; about two fifths are singletons. Sequencing of dividing CFSE-low cells from the MLR defined alloreactive TCRbeta sequences. Antigens for these TCRs are unknown. The sample consisted of CD4+ T cells from cultured PBMCs. Source of these receptors: a human patient who received a liver transplant. The graft donor may account for some of the T cells.

This chain connects TRBV28 to TRBJ2-1, with 8 bases identical to TRBD2. The CDR3 consists of 15 residues. Trimming at V came to 4 bases and at J to 9 bases, leaving 11 bases not matched to a gene. In germline, CDR1 is MDHEN, CDR2 SYDVKM. The CDR3 DNA reads as TGTGCCAGCAGTTCCCCAGGACTAGCCTTGGGTGAGCAGTTCTTC. Amino acid sequence: CASSSPGLALGEQFF. The full variable domain, rest sourced from reference TRBV28 and TRBJ2-1, is DVKVTQSSRYLVKRTGEKVFLECVQDMDHENMFWYRQDPGLGLRLIYFSYDVKMKEKGDIPEGYSVSREKKERFSLILESASTNQTSMYLCASSSPGLALGEQFFGPGTRLTVL.

This clone was counted a few times. The chain links TRBV5-1 to TRBJ1-1; D gene ambiguous. The germline V and J ends were trimmed by 1 base and 4 bases, with 11 bases remaining between them. Per germline, CDR1 SGHRS and CDR2 YFSETQ. The CDR3 has 14 amino acids. The CDR3, as DNA: TGCGCCAGCAGCTTGACAGACTCCTTCACTGAAGCTTTCTTT. Residues: CASSLTDSFTEAFF.